The T cell receptor (beta chain) under discussion was sequenced for a study of blood T cell repertoires in COVID-19. Germline assignment: CDR1 MNHEY and CDR2 SVGAGI. The J segment lost 8 bases and the V segment lost 4 bases, leaving 8 bases of the junction unmatched. The length of the CDR3 is 15 residues. Per the authors' pipeline: Amplification of reference gene primers provided the estimated nucleated cell counts. The data were produced by immunoSEQ multiplex PCR, yet TCRdb's version contains in-frame clones alone and is incomplete. V, J and clone size derive from that table, while D and trimming were established from the DNA sequence. The sample holds 75,000 or so clones, about 83% seen once.

This chain connects TRBV6-5 to TRBJ1-4; 9 bases are shared with TRBD1. Source material: peripheral blood. This TCR was sampled from a woman aged 80 or over with active or convalescent COVID-19. The CDR3 nucleotides are TGTGCCAGCAGTTCGGGAGGGACAGGGAAGGAAAAACTGTTTTTT. It specifies CASSSGGTGKEKLFF.